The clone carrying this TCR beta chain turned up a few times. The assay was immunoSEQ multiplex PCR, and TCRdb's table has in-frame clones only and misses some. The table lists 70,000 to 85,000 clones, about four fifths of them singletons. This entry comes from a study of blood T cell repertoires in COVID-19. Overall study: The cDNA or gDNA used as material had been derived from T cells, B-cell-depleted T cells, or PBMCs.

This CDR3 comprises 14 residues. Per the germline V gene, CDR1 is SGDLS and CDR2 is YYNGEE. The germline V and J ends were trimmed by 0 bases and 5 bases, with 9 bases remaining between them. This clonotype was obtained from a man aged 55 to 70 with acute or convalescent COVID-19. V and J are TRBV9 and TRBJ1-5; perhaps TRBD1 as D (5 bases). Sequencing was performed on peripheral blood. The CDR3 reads CASSVGGDHQPQHF. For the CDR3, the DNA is TGTGCCAGCAGCGTAGGGGGGGACCATCAGCCCCAGCATTTT.